This entry lists 32 T cell receptor beta chains sequenced from one sample in a study of read filtering for tumor transcriptome and immune sequencing. The library was built from 400 to 500 ng RNA with molecular barcoded adaptors for alpha/delta and beta/gamma chains. In TCRdb, the reads were re-called with MiXCR into one record per CDR3 protein. This table holds roughly 56,000 distinct CDR3 sequences, about 19% found once. The sample was a population of CD138-negative cells sorted from bone marrow. The receptors here all came from a donor at least 40 years old with multiple myeloma.

This clonotype was observed many times. The rearrangement links TRBV24-1 to TRBJ1-5, with TRBD1 matching 9 bases. Trimming at V came to 5 bases and at J to 5 bases, leaving 9 bases not matched to a gene. Germline V CDR1 and CDR2: KGHDR, SFDVKD. This CDR3 has 16 amino acids. The CDR3 here is CATSVGAGQGHQPQHF. The CDR3 DNA is TGTGCCACCAGTGTAGGAGCGGGACAGGGACATCAGCCCCAGCATTTT.

This clonotype has ten or more counts. The V call is TRBV7-9, the J call TRBJ2-5; D remains unclear. Germline V gene lookup returns CDR1 SEHNR and CDR2 FQNEAQ (reference sequence). Trimming pared 2 bases from V and 5 bases from J, leaving 15 bases between. CDR3 length: 15 amino acids. In DNA, the CDR3 is TGTGCCAGCAGCTTATATCGTCCAATTGGGGAGACCCAGTACTTC. Translated, it gives CASSLYRPIGETQYF.

Ten or more counts support this clonotype. The rearrangement links TRBV28 to TRBJ1-5; tentative D call: TRBD1 (6 bases). Trimming shortened V by 6 bases and J by 2 bases, and 11 bases separated the two germline ends. CDR3 length equals 14 residues. Germline V gives CDR1 MDHEN, CDR2 SYDVKM. CDR3 in amino acids: CASSPDSGNQPQHF. DNA for the CDR3: TGTGCCAGCAGCCCGGACAGTGGCAATCAGCCCCAGCATTTT.

For this clonotype: Only one base separates this from a far larger clonotype, so it likely reflects a read error. The V call is TRBV4-1, the J call TRBJ2-2, with TRBD2 as a possible D gene (5 bases). Germline assignment: CDR1 MGHRA and CDR2 YSYEKL. CDR3 length: 16 amino acids. CDR3 loop: CASSQEGTSSTGELFF. DNA of the CDR3: TGTGCCAGCAGCCAAGAGGGCACCTCGAGCACCGGGGAGCTGTTTTTT.

This clonotype was observed many times. The chain recombines TRBV29-1 with TRBJ1-1, with unresolved D. Trimming removed 6 bases from V and 5 bases from J, with 7 bases in between. Germline CDR1 and CDR2: SQVTM and ANQGSEA. The CDR3 consists of 10 residues. The CDR3 is CSVLVTEAFF. CDR3 DNA: TGCAGCGTCCTAGTAACTGAAGCTTTCTTT.

This clonotype was seen a handful of times. The chain combines TRBV7-9 with TRBJ1-5, with unresolved D. This CDR3 has 12 amino acids. CDR1 is SEHNR and CDR2 is FQNEAQ in the germline V gene (reference sequence). V was shortened by 2 bases and J by 7 bases, with 6 bases between the two germline ends. The CDR3 here is CASSLSLQPQHF. The DNA of the CDR3 is TGTGCCAGCAGCTTAAGTTTACAGCCCCAGCATTTT.

The sample holds many counts of this clonotype. This chain joins TRBV5-1 and TRBJ1-1; 7 bases map to TRBD1. Looked up from germline, CDR1 is SGHRS and CDR2 is YFSETQ. Trimming took 5 bases from V and 4 from J; bases not matched to a gene: 5. The CDR3 is 13 residues long. This CDR3 is CASRRQGGTEAFF. The CDR3 DNA reads TGCGCCAGCAGGCGACAGGGAGGCACTGAAGCTTTCTTT.

This clonotype was counted ten times or more. The rearrangement uses TRBV3-1 and TRBJ2-3; 9 bases map to TRBD1. V lost 2 bases and J lost 4; bases outside the gene matches: 4. CDR3 size: 15 residues. Germline V gene sequence: CDR1 LGHDT, CDR2 YNNKEL (reference sequence). The CDR3 nucleotides read TGTGCCAGCAGCCAACACAGGGGGCGAGCAGATACGCAGTATTTT. Its translation: CASSQHRGRADTQYF.

As concerns this clonotype: A read error may be the cause here, since a much bigger clone is one base away. The chain links TRBV28 to TRBJ1-5, with no clear D. The CDR3 has 14 amino acids. From germline, CDR1 is MDHEN and CDR2 SYDVKM. Trimming left V 1 base short and J 7 bases short, with 11 bases between. The CDR3 DNA is TGTGCCAGCAGTTTATCGTCCGTCTGCCAGCCCCAGCATTTT. Protein product: CASSLSSVCQPQHF.

There are many counts of this clonotype. The J gene is TRBJ2-3, the V gene TRBV29-1, with a tentative D call TRBD1 (6 bases). The CDR3 loop spans 13 amino acids. V was shortened by 1 base and J by 6 bases, with 11 bases between the two germline ends. Germline V gene data show CDR1 as SQVTM and CDR2 as ANQGSEA. The CDR3 sequence is CSVEVQGHDTQYF. The CDR3 DNA follows: TGCAGCGTTGAAGTACAGGGTCATGATACGCAGTATTTT.

This clonotype showed up many times. The V call is TRBV6-2 or TRBV6-3, the J call TRBJ1-4; 11 bases match TRBD1. J gave up 7 bases and V 4 bases, and 8 bases lay outside the gene matches. The CDR3 has 16 amino acids. In germline, CDR1 is MNHEY, CDR2 SVGEGT. The CDR3 reads CASSSRTGGYTEKLFF. The CDR3 nucleotides read TGTGCCAGCAGTTCTCGGACAGGGGGCTATACTGAAAAACTGTTTTTT.

This clonotype was seen many times. The chain uses TRBV15 and TRBJ2-7; D gene ambiguous. CDR3 length: 12 residues. Germline V gene sequence: CDR1 LNHNV, CDR2 YYDKDF (reference sequence). V lost 0 bases, J lost 6 bases, and 6 bases lay in between. The CDR3 spells CATSRDMFEQYF. As DNA, the CDR3 is TGTGCCACCAGCAGAGACATGTTCGAGCAGTACTTC.

This clonotype was seen a few times. V usage is TRBV11-2 and J usage is TRBJ1-1; D might be TRBD1 (5 bases). The CDR3 length is 13 residues. Germline V gene data show CDR1 as SGHAT and CDR2 as FQNNGV. V lost 5 bases and J 6 bases, leaving 13 bases between the germline ends. The DNA of the CDR3 is TGTGCCAGCAGCCAAGCAGGGAGCGCTGAAGCTTTCTTT. This translates into CASSQAGSAEAFF.

This clonotype was seen only a few times. V usage is TRBV24-1 and J usage is TRBJ2-2; TRBD1 matches at 7 bases. Germline V gives CDR1 KGHDR, CDR2 SFDVKD. Trimming cost V 3 bases and J 5 bases; bases outside gene matches: 2. CDR3 length equals 14 residues. In nucleotides, the CDR3 is TGTGCCACCAGTGATGTACAGGGGACCGGGGAGCTGTTTTTT. This encodes CATSDVQGTGELFF.

This clonotype was detected ten times or more. This chain connects TRBV6-5 to TRBJ1-1, with D uncertain. The V and J ends lost 6 bases and 5 bases respectively, with 10 bases between them. The CDR3 length is 12 residues. The germline CDR1 and CDR2 sequences are MNHEY and SVGAGI. The CDR3 DNA reads as TGTGCCAGCAGGGTATCGGGGACTGAAGCTTTCTTT. This codes for CASRVSGTEAFF.

This clonotype came up many times. The genes are TRBV20-1 and TRBJ2-1; the D gene is possibly TRBD2 (6 bases). V was shortened by 1 base and J by 10 bases, with 14 bases between the two germline ends. CDR3 size: 13 residues. CDR1 is DFQATT, CDR2 SNEGSKA, per germline (reference sequence). The CDR3 DNA is TGCAGTGCTAGAGGAGAGGCGGGAAGAGAGCAGTTCTTC. This translates into CSARGEAGREQFF.

This clonotype was counted many times. The chain employs TRBV4-1 and TRBJ2-6; D perhaps matches TRBD1 (5 bases). The V gene lost 4 bases and the J gene lost 4 bases, with 8 bases spanning the gap. This CDR3 has 14 residues. Germline values: CDR1 MGHRA, CDR2 YSYEKL. The CDR3: CASSLDTGANVLTF. The CDR3 DNA sequence: TGCGCCAGCAGCCTGGACACCGGGGCCAACGTCCTGACTTTC.

The sample holds many counts of this clonotype. The chain is built from TRBV24-1 and TRBJ2-2; weak D call: TRBD1 (6 bases). The V and J ends lost 6 bases and 0 bases respectively, with 10 bases between them. This CDR3 is 15 amino acids long. CDR1 is KGHDR and CDR2 is SFDVKD in the germline V gene. CDR3 bases: TGTGCCACCAGTCGGGCAGGGGCGAACACCGGGGAGCTGTTTTTT. Protein product: CATSRAGANTGELFF.

In its sample, this clonotype was seen many times. This chain uses TRBV10-3 with TRBJ2-1; maybe TRBD2 (5 bases). The CDR3 length is 13 residues. CDR1 and CDR2 from the germline V gene are ENHRY and SYGVKD. V lost 3 bases and J 12 bases, leaving 15 bases between the germline ends. The CDR3 spells CAISDGENNRQFF. CDR3 sequence (DNA): TGTGCCATCAGTGATGGGGAGAACAATCGGCAGTTCTTC.

This clonotype was counted between two and nine times. V usage is TRBV10-3 and J usage is TRBJ2-7; 9 positions match TRBD2. V was clipped by 3 bases and J by 0 bases; unmatched bases: 3. The CDR3 consists of 15 residues. Germline V gene sequence: CDR1 ENHRY, CDR2 SYGVKD. In DNA, the CDR3 is TGTGCCATCAGTGACCCTAGCGGGAACTCCTACGAGCAGTACTTC. Its translation is CAISDPSGNSYEQYF.

In this sample, this clonotype turned up a few times. The rearrangement links TRBV7-2 to TRBJ1-5; 7 bases line up with TRBD1. This CDR3 is 15 amino acids long. Germline values: CDR1 SGHTA, CDR2 FQGNSA. The V segment lost 2 bases and the J segment 7 bases; nucleotides outside the gene matches: 8. CDR3 residues: CASSLSRTGAQPQHF. The DNA of the CDR3 is TGTGCCAGCAGCTTATCTCGGACAGGTGCCCAGCCCCAGCATTTT.

This clonotype was recorded at least ten times. V and J are TRBV9 and TRBJ2-7; unclear D gene. Germline V gene data show CDR1 as SGDLS and CDR2 as YYNGEE. The CDR3 runs to 14 residues. Between the trimmed V and J ends, which lost 0 bases and 2 bases, there was a span of 9 bases. Here the CDR3 reads CASSVGPTTYEQYF. The CDR3 DNA reads as TGTGCCAGCAGCGTAGGACCAACAACCTACGAGCAGTACTTC.

This clonotype appeared many times. One end of the junction is discordant with germline, which a read error may explain. The V call is TRBV2, the J call TRBJ1-2, with unresolved D. Germline values: CDR1 SNHLY, CDR2 FYNNEI. The CDR3 spans 11 residues. The CDR3 reads CASGENYGYTF. The CDR3 DNA reads TGTGCCAGCGGTGAAAACTATGGCTACACCTTC.

This clonotype appeared many times. The V gene is TRBV20-1, the J gene TRBJ2-7; D tentatively reads TRBD1 or TRBD2 (6 bases each). V shed 3 bases and J shed 0 bases, with 18 bases lying between them. Germline V lookup: CDR1 DFQATT, CDR2 SNEGSKA (reference sequence). This CDR3 region has 16 residues. The chain's CDR3 is CSARGPGDTASYEQYF. In nucleotides, the CDR3 is TGCAGTGCTAGGGGGCCGGGGGACACTGCCTCCTACGAGCAGTACTTC.

There are many counts of this clonotype. The rearrangement joins TRBV7-9 to TRBJ1-2; 11 bases are a match to TRBD1. The CDR3 has 12 amino acids. V gave up 8 bases and J gave up 6 bases; unmatched junction bases: 2. Germline V lookup: CDR1 SEHNR, CDR2 FQNEAQ (reference sequence). The CDR3 region is CASGQGAHGYTF. The CDR3, as DNA: TGTGCCAGCGGACAGGGGGCCCATGGCTACACCTTC.

J is TRBJ2-7 and V is TRBV29-1; D is undetermined. The V gene lost 4 bases and the J gene lost 0 bases, with 4 bases spanning the gap. The CDR3 covers 11 residues. Germline values: CDR1 SQVTM, CDR2 ANQGSEA. The CDR3 DNA sequence: TGCAGCGTTGCCGACTCCTACGAGCAGTACTTC. It specifies CSVADSYEQYF.

In this sample, this clonotype turned up many times. The gene calls are TRBV6-6 and TRBJ2-7; tentatively, D is TRBD1 (6 bases). The ends were cut back, 6 bases at V and 4 bases at J, with 13 bases in the middle. CDR1 MNHNY and CDR2 SVGAGI come from the germline V gene (reference sequence). The CDR3 has 13 residues. CDR3 sequence reads: CASRQGSSYEQYF. CDR3 DNA: TGTGCCAGCAGACAGGGATCGTCGTACGAGCAGTACTTC.

This clonotype has at least ten counts. The genes are TRBV4-2 and TRBJ2-1, with TRBD2 matching 9 bases. Losses at the gene ends were 0 bases for V and 3 bases for J; bases not matched to a gene: 3. Germline-derived CDR1 and CDR2 are LGHNA and YNFKEQ. This CDR3 has 16 amino acids. The CDR3 loop reads CASSQDQAGGYNEQFF. The DNA of the CDR3 is TGTGCCAGCAGCCAAGATCAAGCGGGGGGCTACAATGAGCAGTTCTTC.

This clonotype was detected many times. This chain joins TRBV6-4 and TRBJ1-1; possibly TRBD1 for D (5 bases). The V and J ends lost 6 bases and 2 bases respectively, with 10 bases between them. This CDR3 has 13 residues. Germline CDR1 reads MRHNA; CDR2 reads SNTAGT. In DNA, the CDR3 is TGTGCCAGCAGAGAACAGGTTAACACTGAAGCTTTCTTT. Translating gives CASREQVNTEAFF.

A remark on this clonotype: A much larger clone lies one base from this, so it may be a read error. The conserved final phenylalanine or tryptophan is absent from the CDR3, which likely points to a read error. The V gene is TRBV27, the J gene TRBJ2-7; D perhaps matches TRBD1 (5 bases). Looked up from germline, CDR1 is MNHEY and CDR2 is SMNVEV (reference sequence). The CDR3 runs 13 residues. V was pared by 6 bases and J by 0 bases, with 9 bases between. The chain's CDR3 is CASRADTSYEQYL. CDR3 DNA: TGTGCCAGCAGGGCGGACACCTCCTACGAGCAGTACCTC.

Notes on this clonotype: A much larger clonotype is one base distant, so this may be a read error. The chain combines TRBV6-1 with TRBJ2-2, with a tentative D call TRBD2 (7 bases). V was trimmed by 8 bases and J by 4 bases, leaving 20 bases between them. Germline CDR1 and CDR2: MNHNS and SASEGT. The CDR3 contains 16 residues. Here the CDR3 DNA reads TGTGCCAGCTCTCTCGAGCGGGACACTAGCACCGGGGAGCTGTTTTTT. Amino acid sequence: CASSLERDTSTGELFF.

This rearrangement joins TRBV20-1 to TRBJ2-5; 11 positions match TRBD1. CDR1 is DFQATT, CDR2 SNEGSKA, per germline (reference sequence). Losses at the gene ends were 0 bases for V and 5 bases for J; bases not matched to a gene: 8. The CDR3 is 16 amino acids. The CDR3, as DNA: TGCAGTGCTAGAGATTGGACAGGGGGCGTTGGGGAGACCCAGTACTTC. It is translated as CSARDWTGGVGETQYF.